The 23 T cell receptor beta chains reported below all come from one sample, sequenced in a study of T cells expressing NK-cell markers. Each CDR3 protein gets one entry in TCRdb, which reprocessed the 5' RACE reads and gives no DNA. This listing includes about 260,000 distinct CDR3 sequences. The sample taken for sequencing was blood T cells: a sorted CD56 or NKG2C T cell subset, CD4+ or CD8+ T cells, or bulk PBMC T cells (not recorded which). The receptors derive from a woman between 18 and 69 years old in good health.

The J gene is TRBJ2-3, the V gene TRBV4-1; TCRdb calls TRBD1, which cannot be checked without DNA. There are 15 residues in the CDR3. Germline CDR1 and CDR2: MGHRA and YSYEKL. CDR3 protein: CASSQDKTVTDTQYF.

The chain is built from TRBV29-1 and TRBJ2-7; the TCRdb call, TRBD1, lacks DNA for checking. The CDR3 loop spans 13 amino acids. Germline-derived CDR1 and CDR2 are SQVTM and ANQGSEA. CDR3 loop: CSVKRDRAYEQYF.

The J gene is TRBJ1-4, the V gene TRBV20-1; the D call from TCRdb, TRBD1, cannot be confirmed without DNA. Germline V gene lookup returns CDR1 DFQATT and CDR2 SNEGSKA (reference sequence). The CDR3 is 15 amino acids. The CDR3 spells CSARKGDIPPGRLFF.

The J gene is TRBJ1-5, the V gene TRBV19. The germline gives CDR1 LNHDA, CDR2 SQIVND (reference sequence). This CDR3 contains 14 residues. CDR3 in amino acids: CASSIVWGNQPQHF.

V gene TRBV3-1 combines with J gene TRBJ1-3. The CDR3 length is 15 residues. From germline, CDR1 is LGHDT and CDR2 YNNKEL (reference sequence). CDR3: CASSQSATVGNTIYF. The full variable domain, rest sourced from reference TRBV3-1 and TRBJ1-3, is DTAVSQTPKYLVTQMGNDKSIKCEQNLGHDTMYWYKQDSKKFLKIMFSYNNKELIINETVPNRFSPKSPDKAHLNLHINSLELGDSAVYFCASSQSATVGNTIYFGEGSWLTVV.

The chain combines TRBV10-3 with TRBJ2-4; TCRdb outputs TRBD1, but without DNA this stays unchecked. The CDR3 contains 14 residues. CDR1 is ENHRY, CDR2 SYGVKD, per germline. The CDR3 here is CATPHRGVENIQYF.

CDR3 sequence: CASRRQGEATNEKLFF. The chain couples TRBV12-3 or TRBV12-4 to TRBJ1-4; as DNA is missing, the TRBD1 call by TCRdb cannot be tested. This CDR3 is built from 16 residues.

The rearrangement links TRBV6-1 to TRBJ2-1; the D gene TCRdb calls, TRBD1, cannot be checked with no DNA. The CDR3 spans 15 residues. In germline, CDR1 is MNHNS, CDR2 SASEGT. CDR3 sequence reads: CASSKAGTGALEQFF.

The chain uses TRBV18 and TRBJ1-1; no DNA is available, so the TRBD1 call from TCRdb remains unchecked. CDR1 and CDR2 (germline): KGHSH, LQKENI. The CDR3 is 15 amino acids. CDR3 residues: CASSLQTGQNTEAFF.

The chain recombines TRBV12-3 or TRBV12-4 with TRBJ2-3; the D call from TCRdb, TRBD2, cannot be confirmed without DNA. The length of the CDR3 is 15 residues. CDR3 amino acids: CASSWGLAGGDTQYF.

This sequence joins TRBV20-1 and TRBJ2-3; TCRdb names TRBD2, which stays unverified in the absence of DNA. Germline V gene sequence: CDR1 DFQATT, CDR2 SNEGSKA (reference sequence). The CDR3 covers 15 residues. The CDR3 spells CSARLWDYLTDTQYF.

V usage is TRBV3-1 and J usage is TRBJ2-7. In germline, CDR1 is LGHDT, CDR2 YNNKEL (reference sequence). This CDR3 is 15 amino acids long. CDR3 in amino acids: CASSQADSFAYEQYF.

The CDR3 reads CSGQWRLGHQETQYF. The chain couples TRBV29-1 to TRBJ2-5; without DNA, the TCRdb call of TRBD2 cannot be checked. The germline gives CDR1 SQVTM, CDR2 ANQGSEA. The CDR3 consists of 15 residues. Full variable domain (remainder filled in from reference TRBV29-1 and TRBJ2-5): SAVISQKPSRDICQRGTSLTIQCQVDSQVTMMFWYRQQPGQSLTLIATANQGSEATYESGFVIDKFPISRPNLTFSTLTVSNMSPEDSSIYLCSGQWRLGHQETQYFGPGTRLLVL.

The chain is built from TRBV19 and TRBJ1-2. The CDR3 length is 14 residues. Germline V gene data show CDR1 as LNHDA and CDR2 as SQIVND (reference sequence). CDR3 sequence: CASSIGEGGYGYTF.

The rearrangement uses TRBV6-5 and TRBJ1-1; without DNA, the TCRdb call of TRBD1 cannot be checked. This CDR3 comprises 16 residues. CDR1 MNHEY and CDR2 SVGAGI come from the germline V gene. The CDR3 sequence: CASSSTRKPGDTEAFF.

The rearrangement links TRBV12-3 or TRBV12-4 to TRBJ1-3; lacking DNA, the TRBD1 call made by TCRdb goes unchecked. The CDR3 is 17 residues long. CDR3 loop: CASSQTTGTGRGNTIYF.

V usage is TRBV5-6 and J usage is TRBJ2-7; TCRdb designates TRBD2, a call that cannot be tested without DNA. The CDR3 covers 15 residues. Germline CDR1 reads SGHDT; CDR2 reads YYEEEE. CDR3 loop: CASTREPTSGYEQYF. Using reference TRBV5-6 and TRBJ2-7 for the parts outside the CDR3, the full variable domain is DAGVTQSPTHLIKTRGQQVTLRCSPKSGHDTVSWYQQALGQGPQFIFQYYEEEERQRGNFPDRFSGHQFPNYSSELNVNALLLGDSALYLCASTREPTSGYEQYFGPGTRLTVT.

The chain links TRBV4-3 to TRBJ2-7. The V gene's germline CDR1 is LGHNA and CDR2 YSLEER. The CDR3 extends over 13 amino acids. The CDR3 spells CASSQDFTYEQYF.

The J gene is TRBJ2-2, the V gene TRBV25-1. Germline-derived CDR1 and CDR2 are MGHDK and SYGVNS. The length of the CDR3 is 15 residues. The CDR3 region is CASSEITVNTGELFF.

This chain links TRBV11-2 with TRBJ2-1; absent DNA, TCRdb's TRBD1 call cannot be checked. CDR1 and CDR2 from the germline V gene are SGHAT and FQNNGV. The CDR3 extends over 12 amino acids. The chain's CDR3 is CASSERIGRPFF.

The rearrangement links TRBV20-1 to TRBJ1-3. This CDR3 is built from 15 residues. The V gene's germline CDR1 is DFQATT and CDR2 SNEGSKA (reference sequence). The CDR3 loop is CSARALTGSGNTIYF.

This chain uses TRBV6-1 with TRBJ2-2; the D call of TRBD1 rests on TCRdb alone, since no DNA is present to check it. The CDR3 has 15 amino acids. The germline V gene encodes CDR1 MNHNS and CDR2 SASEGT. CDR3 loop: CASRGGGRNTGELFF.

The chain employs TRBV12-3 or TRBV12-4 and TRBJ2-3; TCRdb's D call of TRBD2 is untestable without DNA. This CDR3 is built from 17 residues. CDR3 in amino acids: CASSPQFGPSSTDTQYF.